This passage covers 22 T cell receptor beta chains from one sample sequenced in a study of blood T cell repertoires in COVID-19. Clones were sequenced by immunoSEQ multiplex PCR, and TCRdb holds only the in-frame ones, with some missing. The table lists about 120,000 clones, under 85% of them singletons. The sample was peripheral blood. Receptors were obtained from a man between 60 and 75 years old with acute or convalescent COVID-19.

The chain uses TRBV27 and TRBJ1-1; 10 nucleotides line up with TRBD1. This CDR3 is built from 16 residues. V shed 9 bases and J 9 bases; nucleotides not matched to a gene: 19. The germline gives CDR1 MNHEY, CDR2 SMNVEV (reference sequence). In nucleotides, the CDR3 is TGTGCCAGGGCCGGGACAGGGGCTCCGCCGGGGATAAAAGCTTTCTTT. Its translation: CARAGTGAPPGIKAFF.

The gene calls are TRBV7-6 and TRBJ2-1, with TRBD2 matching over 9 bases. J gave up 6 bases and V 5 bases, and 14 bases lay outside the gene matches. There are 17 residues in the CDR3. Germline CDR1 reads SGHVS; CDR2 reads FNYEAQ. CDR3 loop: CASSPRGGAGVINEQFF. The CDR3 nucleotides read TGTGCCAGCAGCCCGCGGGGGGGCGCGGGAGTCATCAATGAGCAGTTCTTC.

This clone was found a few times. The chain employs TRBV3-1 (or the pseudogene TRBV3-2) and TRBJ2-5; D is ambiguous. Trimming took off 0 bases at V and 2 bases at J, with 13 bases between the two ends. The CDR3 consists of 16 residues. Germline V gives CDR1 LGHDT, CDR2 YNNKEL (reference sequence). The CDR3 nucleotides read TGTGCCAGCAGCCAAGATTTTTTGATAGATCAAGAGACCCAGTACTTC. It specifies CASSQDFLIDQETQYF.

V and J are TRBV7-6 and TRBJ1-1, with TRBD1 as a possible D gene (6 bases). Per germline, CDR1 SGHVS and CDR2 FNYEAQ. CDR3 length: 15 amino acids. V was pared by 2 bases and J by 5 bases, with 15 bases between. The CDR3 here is CASSLTGNSRTEAFF. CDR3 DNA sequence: TGTGCCAGCAGCTTAACAGGGAACAGCAGGACTGAAGCTTTCTTT.

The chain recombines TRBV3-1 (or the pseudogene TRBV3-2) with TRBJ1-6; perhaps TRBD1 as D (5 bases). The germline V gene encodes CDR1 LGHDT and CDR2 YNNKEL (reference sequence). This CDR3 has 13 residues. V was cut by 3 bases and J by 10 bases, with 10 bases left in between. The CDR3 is CASSHRESSPLHF. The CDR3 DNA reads TGTGCCAGCAGCCACAGGGAATCCTCACCCCTCCACTTT.

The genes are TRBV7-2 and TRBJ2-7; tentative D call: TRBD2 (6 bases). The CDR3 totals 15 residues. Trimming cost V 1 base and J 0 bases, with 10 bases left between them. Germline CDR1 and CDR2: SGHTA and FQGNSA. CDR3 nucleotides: TGTGCCAGCAGCTTAGACTGGACTAACTCCTACGAGCAGTACTTC. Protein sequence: CASSLDWTNSYEQYF.

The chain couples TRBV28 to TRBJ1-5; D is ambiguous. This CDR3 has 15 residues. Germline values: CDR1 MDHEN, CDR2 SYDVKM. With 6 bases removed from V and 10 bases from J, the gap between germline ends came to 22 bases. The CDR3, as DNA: TGTGCCAGCAGCCCCAACGCGAGGGCGGGGAGACCCCAGCATTTT. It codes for CASSPNARAGRPQHF.

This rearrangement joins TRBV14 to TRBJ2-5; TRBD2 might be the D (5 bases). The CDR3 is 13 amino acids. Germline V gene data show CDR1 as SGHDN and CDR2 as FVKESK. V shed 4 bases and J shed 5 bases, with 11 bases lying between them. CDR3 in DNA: TGTGCCAGCAGCCCCGAGGGTGGGGAGACCCAGTACTTC. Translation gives CASSPEGGETQYF.

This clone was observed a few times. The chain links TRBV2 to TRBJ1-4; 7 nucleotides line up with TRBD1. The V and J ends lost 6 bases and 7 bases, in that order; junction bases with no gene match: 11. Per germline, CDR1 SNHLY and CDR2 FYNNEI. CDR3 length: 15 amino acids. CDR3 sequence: CASRLETGRGEKLFF. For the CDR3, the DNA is TGTGCCAGCAGGCTGGAGACAGGGAGAGGTGAAAAACTGTTTTTT.

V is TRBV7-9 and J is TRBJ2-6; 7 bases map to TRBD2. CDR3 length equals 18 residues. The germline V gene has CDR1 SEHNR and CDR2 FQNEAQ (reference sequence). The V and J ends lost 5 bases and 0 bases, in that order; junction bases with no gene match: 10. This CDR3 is CASSGPERDHSGANVLTF. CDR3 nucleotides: TGTGCCAGCAGCGGACCGGAGCGGGACCACTCTGGGGCCAACGTCCTGACTTTC.

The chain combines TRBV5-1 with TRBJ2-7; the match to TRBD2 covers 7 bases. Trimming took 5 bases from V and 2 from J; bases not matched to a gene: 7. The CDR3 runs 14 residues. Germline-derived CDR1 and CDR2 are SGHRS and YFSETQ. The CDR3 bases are TGCGCCAGCAGGCCGGTGGGAGGGCCCTACGAGCAGTACTTC. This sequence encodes CASRPVGGPYEQYF. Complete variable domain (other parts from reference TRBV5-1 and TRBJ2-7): KAGVTQTPRYLIKTRGQQVTLSCSPISGHRSVSWYQQTPGQGLQFLFEYFSETQRNKGNFPGRFSGRQFSNSRSEMNVSTLELGDSALYLCASRPVGGPYEQYFGPGTRLTVT.

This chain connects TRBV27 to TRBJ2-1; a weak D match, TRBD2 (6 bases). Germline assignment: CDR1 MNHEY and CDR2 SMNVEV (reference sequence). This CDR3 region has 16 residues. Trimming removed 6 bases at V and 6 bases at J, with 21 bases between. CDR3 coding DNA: TGTGCCAGCAGCCGCCTCACTAGCAGCTTCACCAATGAGCAGTTCTTC. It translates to CASSRLTSSFTNEQFF.

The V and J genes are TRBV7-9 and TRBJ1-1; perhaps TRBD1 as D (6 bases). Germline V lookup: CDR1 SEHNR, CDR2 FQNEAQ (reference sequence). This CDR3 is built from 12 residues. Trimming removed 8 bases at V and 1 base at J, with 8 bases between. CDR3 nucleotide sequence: TGTGCCAGCGAGGACAGGAACACTGAAGCTTTCTTT. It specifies CASEDRNTEAFF.

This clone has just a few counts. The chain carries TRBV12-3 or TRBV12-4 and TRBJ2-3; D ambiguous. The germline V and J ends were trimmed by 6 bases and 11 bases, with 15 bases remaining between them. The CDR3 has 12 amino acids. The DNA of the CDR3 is TGTGCCAGCAGCCGCCCATCTGTAGTGCAGTATTTT. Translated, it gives CASSRPSVVQYF.

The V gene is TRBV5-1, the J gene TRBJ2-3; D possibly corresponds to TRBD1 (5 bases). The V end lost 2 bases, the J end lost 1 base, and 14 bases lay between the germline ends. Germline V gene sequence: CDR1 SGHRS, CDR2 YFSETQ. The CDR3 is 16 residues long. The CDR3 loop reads CASSFMGLSGTDTQYF. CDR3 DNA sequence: TGCGCCAGCAGCTTCATGGGGCTCTCGGGCACAGATACGCAGTATTTT.

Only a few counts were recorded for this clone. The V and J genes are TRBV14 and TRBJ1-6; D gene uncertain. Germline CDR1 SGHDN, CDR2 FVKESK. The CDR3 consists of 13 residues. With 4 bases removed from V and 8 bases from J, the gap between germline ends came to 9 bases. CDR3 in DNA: TGTGCCAGCAGCCTCACCACGGATTCACCCCTCCACTTT. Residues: CASSLTTDSPLHF.

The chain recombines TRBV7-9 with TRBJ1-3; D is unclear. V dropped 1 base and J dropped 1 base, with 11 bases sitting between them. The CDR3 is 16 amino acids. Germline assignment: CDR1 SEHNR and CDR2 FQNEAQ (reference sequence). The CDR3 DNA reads TGTGCCAGCAGCTTAGGGTCCGGAGGTTCTGGAAACACCATATATTTT. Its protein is CASSLGSGGSGNTIYF.

The CDR3 DNA reads TGTGCCATCCAAGACAGACCCTATGGCTACACCTTC. It codes for CAIQDRPYGYTF. The rearrangement links TRBV28 to TRBJ1-2, with TRBD1 as a possible D gene (5 bases). CDR3 size: 12 residues. The germline gives CDR1 MDHEN, CDR2 SYDVKM. With 10 bases removed from V and 4 bases from J, the gap between germline ends came to 13 bases.

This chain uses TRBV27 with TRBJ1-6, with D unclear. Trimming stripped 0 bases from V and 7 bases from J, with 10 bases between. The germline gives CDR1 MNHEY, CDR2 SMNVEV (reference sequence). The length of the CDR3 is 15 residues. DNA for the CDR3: TGTGCCAGCAGTTTATCGCGGCAGTTCAATTCACCCCTCCACTTT. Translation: CASSLSRQFNSPLHF.

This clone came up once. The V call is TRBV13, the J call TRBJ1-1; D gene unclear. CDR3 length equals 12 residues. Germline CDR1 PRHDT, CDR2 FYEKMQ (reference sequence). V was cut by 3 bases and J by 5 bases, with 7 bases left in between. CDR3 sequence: CASSFSGTEAFF. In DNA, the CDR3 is TGTGCCAGCAGCTTTTCCGGGACTGAAGCTTTCTTT.

The CDR3 sequence is CASSLRQGTVYEQYF. In nucleotides, the CDR3 is TGTGCCAGCAGTCTAAGACAGGGGACGGTGTACGAGCAGTACTTC. The J gene is TRBJ2-7, the V gene TRBV28, with 8 bases aligning to TRBD1. Trimming removed 5 bases from V and 4 bases from J; junction bases left unmatched: 10. The CDR3 runs to 15 residues. Germline V gene lookup returns CDR1 MDHEN and CDR2 SYDVKM.

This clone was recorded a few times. The CDR3 sequence is CASSTHTGGGTEAFF. CDR3 bases: TGTGCCAGCAGTACTCACACAGGGGGGGGGACTGAAGCTTTCTTT. The genes are TRBV28 and TRBJ1-1, with 8 bases fitting TRBD1. The V and J ends lost 5 bases and 5 bases, in that order; junction bases with no gene match: 10. The CDR3 covers 15 residues. The germline CDR1 and CDR2 sequences are MDHEN and SYDVKM.